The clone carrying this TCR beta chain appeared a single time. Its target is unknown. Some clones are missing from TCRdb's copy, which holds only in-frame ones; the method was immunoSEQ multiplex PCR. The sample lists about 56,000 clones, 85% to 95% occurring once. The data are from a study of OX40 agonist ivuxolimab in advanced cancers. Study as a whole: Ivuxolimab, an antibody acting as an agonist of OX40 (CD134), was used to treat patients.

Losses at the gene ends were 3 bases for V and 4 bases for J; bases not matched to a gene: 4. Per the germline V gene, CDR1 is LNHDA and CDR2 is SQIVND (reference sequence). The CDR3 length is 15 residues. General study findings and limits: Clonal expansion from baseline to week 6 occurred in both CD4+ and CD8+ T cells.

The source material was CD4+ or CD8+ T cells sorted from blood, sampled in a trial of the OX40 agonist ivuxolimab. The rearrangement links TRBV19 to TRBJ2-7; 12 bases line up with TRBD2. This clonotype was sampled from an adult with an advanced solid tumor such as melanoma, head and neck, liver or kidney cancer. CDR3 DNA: TGTGCCAGTAGTATGGCGACTAGCGGGAGTTACGAGCAGTACTTC. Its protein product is CASSMATSGSYEQYF.